This TCR beta chain was obtained from a study of cytomegalovirus exposure and HLA in healthy donors (dated by TCRdb to about 2017). Context from the whole study: In an earlier analysis of approximately 640 of the donors, 276 Gb of sequence data and 117 million unique TCR beta sequences from about 179 million T cells were reported. Four to six DR-DQ haplotypes were handled as single units for association and clustering, since linkage in the cohort was strong. Every discovery cohort repertoire had been produced on one sequencing platform. In addition to the first cohort of roughly 670 subjects, a separate validation cohort of 120 different subjects was used. Among the roughly 380 genotyped donors, about 85% belonged to the genetic ancestry cluster associated with self-reported Caucasian donors. In an earlier analysis of around 540 of the donors, high-throughput TCR beta sequencing was used to judge whether each TCR beta V gene segment behaved as functional or pseudogenic. The aim of the study was to test whether cataloging public T cell receptors could identify signatures of past pathogen exposure. To predict cytomegalovirus infection status, the study combined high-throughput TCR immunosequencing, statistical association of individual TCRs with disease status, and machine learning. Rather than drawing on any new phenotypic data, the later analysis identified candidate immune exposures from TCR beta sequences and the way those sequences occurred across donors. A later genetic analysis took genome-wide SNP genotypes for 398 of the 666 donors and used that subset as a discovery cohort. About 330 gigabases of sequencing data and 75 million to 85 million unique TCR sequences made up an early release that covered approximately 650 HLA-typed donors. Among about 400 genotyped donors of the cohort, an average of roughly 230,000 unique TCR beta nucleotide sequences was sequenced per donor, of which approximately 18% were non-productive. HLA typing covered class I and class II loci at four-digit resolution. In a later analysis, previously published TCR beta repertoires from fewer than 750 donors were re-analyzed and high-resolution HLA genotyping was added so that TCR occurrence patterns could be studied. The number of typed donors differed by locus: about 620-640 for A, B, C, DRB1 and DQB1; about 520 for DQA1; roughly 600 for DPA1; and 400 to 480 for DPB1. Donor age, sex, ethnicity and CMV serostatus were compiled together with the repertoire data. The study profiled the T cell repertoires of 500 to 800 subjects by immunosequencing and related them to cytomegalovirus serostatus.

The cohort was made up of under 800 healthy bone marrow donors. At the time of sampling, every cohort member was nominally healthy, though immune exposures that went unrecorded were likely present. The donor was CMV seronegative and was included in the group of several hundred seronegative cohort members. A peripheral blood sample was collected from each donor, and TCR beta sequencing was performed on peripheral blood mononuclear cells. The Qiagen DNeasy Blood Extraction Kit was used to extract genomic DNA from the blood cell samples. Library prep was done by the immunoSEQ multiplex PCR assay. For the multiplex PCR, a mixture combining 60 forward primers for TCR Vbeta segments and 13 reverse primers for TCR Jbeta segments was used. The CDR3 region of rearranged TCR beta genes was amplified from genomic DNA by a multiplex PCR assay. On the Illumina HiSeq System, the amplified TCR beta libraries were sequenced as 87-base-pair reads. Per the original workflow: A later analysis tallied 75 million to 95 million unique TCR beta chains across the 666 repertoires, and around 12 million of those chains were shared by two or more donors. Raw reads were error-corrected and collapsed into unique sequences with a nearest-neighbor algorithm that merged closely related sequences to remove PCR and sequencing errors. Alignment of CDR3 sequences to IMGT reference sequences was used to assign V, D and J gene segments. For a sequence to be retained, at least a six-nucleotide match to both a V gene segment and a J gene segment was required. Rearrangements were called productive when the CDR3 lacked stop codons and stayed in frame with V and J; all others were non-productive. Following IMGT convention, CDR3 was defined as the stretch from the second conserved V-encoded cysteine up to the conserved J-encoded phenylalanine. In an earlier analysis of 500 to 650 of the donors, sequences lacking an unambiguous match to a single V gene segment were excluded. In an earlier analysis of approximately 590 of the donors, a V segment was called functional when productive rearrangements were above 56.7%, and segregating when the standard deviation between donors exceeded 5%. A statistical classification framework was built to diagnose cytomegalovirus status from the catalog of TCR beta chain sequences. A later analysis assigned V and J genes by comparing TCR nucleotide sequences with IMGT/GENE-DB human TR gene sequences. A later analysis assigned CDR3 sequences and most-parsimonious VDJ recombination scenarios with the TCRdist pipeline. In a later analysis, every TCR beta chain was defined by the combination of its CDR3 amino acid sequence and its V-gene family, and reads without a unique V-gene family were dropped. To address suspected cross-contamination and a sequencing artifact, a later analysis removed a few hundred highly shared, low-generation-probability nucleotide sequences. In a later analysis, a clonal expansion index was calculated for each public chain from normalized within-repertoire ranks of inferred template counts. A later analysis computed generation probabilities with a VDJ recombination model fitted to out-of-frame rearrangements, and checked the results against IGoR. A later analysis scored TCR-TCR, TCR-HLA and TCR-CMV co-occurrence with hypergeometric tests, applying a repertoire-size bias correction to TCR pairs. In a later analysis, false discovery rates were estimated by permuting HLA or CMV assignments 20 times. In a later analysis, co-occurring TCRs were grouped using DBSCAN, with TCRdist sequence similarity added in when clustering inside HLA-allele-positive subsets. Repertoires with fewer than 30,000 or more than 120,000 public chains were left out of co-occurrence clustering, as were about 5 repertoires with anomalous nucleotide sharing. Entries here come from immuneACCESS through TCRdb and include only in-frame sequences with V and J called. Some clones fail to appear in such tables; in the studies checked, an unresolved V gene covers under half of the shortfall, and the cause of the remainder is unknown. Clone size and V and J calls were adopted from that table, with D and trimming inferred from the DNA. The table for this sample records roughly 120,000 clones. The ten largest clonotypes hold more than 1% of the sample.

Including the terminal cysteine and phenylalanine, the CDR3 comprises 15 residues. Only CDR3 DNA remains: 45 bases, in frame from the first base. CDR1 and CDR2 are drawn from the germline V gene: SGHNT, YENEEA. V is cut back by 1 base and J by 3 bases, with 5 bases in the junction unmatched. Summary of the overall study and its limitations: CMV serostatus was the only immune exposure information available for the cohort. Cytomegalovirus status was reported to be diagnosed by the classifier with high specificity and sensitivity in both the original and validation cohorts. Specific HLA alleles were associated with roughly 17,000 TCR beta sequences at a false discovery rate of 0.05 in a later analysis. A further reported finding was that TCR beta sequences accurately predicted the HLA-A and HLA-B alleles for most subjects in the first cohort. In an earlier analysis of about 540 of the donors, most TCR beta V segments were observed in productive rearrangements about 87% or about 30% of the time, broadly matching IMGT annotations. The study listed 164 TCR beta chains as associated with cytomegalovirus. The authors suggested that the approach could potentially be generalized to other disease states and immunological phenotypes. Several of the top co-occurrence clusters appeared to be linked to parvovirus B19, influenza, CMV and Epstein-Barr virus, according to a later analysis. A later genetic analysis reported fewer N-insertions in productive TCRs among donors in an Asian-associated ancestry cluster than the roughly 690-donor mean. A few of the identified cytomegalovirus-associated TCR beta chains were confirmed in vitro to be specific for cytomegalovirus antigens. The 87-base-pair reads could not distinguish some IMGT-functional V segments, including TRBV6-2 and TRBV6-3, so those segments were excluded. Most TCR sequences were observed very rarely across donors, whereas some public TCRs were present in many individuals. In this cohort, only TCR beta chains were sequenced, and detectable features were limited by the absence of alpha or paired-chain data. Assigning TCR associations to individual alleles was difficult when HLA alleles, especially DR and DQ, strongly co-occurred. Some 16 rarely observed V segments, including chromosome 9 orphons, were excluded from the earlier analysis of several hundred of the donors because counts were too low. In a later analysis, HLA-associated TCR beta chains showed more clonal expansion and lower generation probabilities than non-associated chains that were equally common. The sequencing pipeline was judged likely to have produced a cluster of highly shared sequence variants as a technical artifact. Linkage disequilibrium might explain the correlated functional status among segregating V segments, but an unknown experimental factor could not be ruled out. V-gene and J-gene trimming of TCR beta chains was associated with a missense DCLRE1C variant in a later genetic analysis, and the association was replicated in an independent cohort. A later analysis found that most CMV-associated TCR beta chains appeared HLA-restricted, with HLA associations seemingly driven largely by CMV exposure. Because some donors lacked HLA typing at each locus, the association tests relied only on the typed subset. Sequencing depth was assumed to be roughly uniform across donors in the presence/absence analyses, though that assumption may not hold. According to a later analysis, TCR association rates differed among HLA loci, with DRB1 alleles showing the most associated TCRs and HLA-C alleles showing the fewest.

Worth noting for this clone: Its antigen is not yet known.

Recombination linked TRBV11-3 to TRBJ1-1; the central 7 bases match TRBD1. The specimen sequenced was PBMCs. The TCR originated in a man between 18 and 35 years old in good health and CMV-seronegative. The nucleotide sequence reads as follows: TGTGCCAGCAGCTTAGTACAGCAGGGGGACACTGAAGCTTTCTTT. This encodes CASSLVQQGDTEAFF.